These 5 T cell receptor beta chains share one sample of origin, sequenced in a study of STAT5B mutations in CD4+ large granular lymphocyte leukemia. Method: immunoSEQ multiplex PCR; TCRdb's copy keeps in-frame clones and lacks some. Among some 38,000 clones listed, about 81% were seen once. Specimen: CD4+ T cells from blood buffy coats. All receptors come from a human donor in good health.

This clone was picked up one time. The chain combines TRBV14 with TRBJ2-7, with D unresolved. Germline lookup yields CDR1 SGHDN and CDR2 FVKESK. V was shortened by 2 bases and J by 2 bases, with 7 bases between the two germline ends. The length of the CDR3 is 13 residues. CDR3 in amino acids: CASSQIQTYEQYF. CDR3 coding DNA: TGTGCCAGCAGCCAAATCCAGACCTACGAGCAGTACTTC.

The CDR3 sequence is CASSPSTVGAYEQYF. The CDR3, as DNA: TGTGCCAGCAGTCCGTCGACAGTGGGGGCCTACGAGCAGTACTTC. The chain has TRBV27 and TRBJ2-7; the D call may be TRBD1 or TRBD2 (5 bases each). V lost 5 bases to trimming and J lost 2 bases, with 16 bases between them. This CDR3 has 15 amino acids. Germline CDR1 is MNHEY and CDR2 is SMNVEV (reference sequence).

The chain carries TRBV5-1 and TRBJ2-7; 10 nucleotides line up with TRBD2. Trimming cost V 3 bases and J 0 bases; bases outside gene matches: 6. The germline V gene encodes CDR1 SGHRS and CDR2 YFSETQ. The CDR3 spans 16 residues. CDR3 residues: CASSSPGTSDSYEQYF. The CDR3 DNA is TGCGCCAGCAGCTCACCCGGGACTAGCGACTCCTACGAGCAGTACTTC.

As DNA, the CDR3 is TGTGCCAGCAGCCTCACGGGACTAGCGGGTTACAATGAGCAGTTCTTC. Its protein product is CASSLTGLAGYNEQFF. The genes are TRBV7-8 and TRBJ2-1, with TRBD2 identical over 12 bases. After removal of 5 bases from V and 4 bases from J, the junction contained 6 bases not matched to a gene. Germline V CDR1 and CDR2: SGHVS, FQNEAQ. The CDR3 covers 16 residues.

The chain employs TRBV10-3 and TRBJ1-1; D may be TRBD1 (5 bases). Trimming took 3 bases from V and 2 from J, leaving 13 bases between them. The CDR3 is 15 amino acids. Germline loops: CDR1 ENHRY, CDR2 SYGVKD. CDR3 nucleotides: TGTGCCATCAGTGAAGCGCCAGGGATCAACACTGAAGCTTTCTTT. Translated: CAISEAPGINTEAFF.